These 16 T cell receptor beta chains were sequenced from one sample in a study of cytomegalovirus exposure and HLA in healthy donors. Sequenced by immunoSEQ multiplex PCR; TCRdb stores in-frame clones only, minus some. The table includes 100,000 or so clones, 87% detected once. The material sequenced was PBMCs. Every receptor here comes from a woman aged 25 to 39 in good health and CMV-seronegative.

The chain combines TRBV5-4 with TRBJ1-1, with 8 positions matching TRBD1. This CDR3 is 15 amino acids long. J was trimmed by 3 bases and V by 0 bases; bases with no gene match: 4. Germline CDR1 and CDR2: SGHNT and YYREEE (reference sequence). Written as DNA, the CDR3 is TGTGCCAGCAGCTTGGCCCGGACAGGGTACACTGAAGCTTTCTTT. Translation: CASSLARTGYTEAFF.

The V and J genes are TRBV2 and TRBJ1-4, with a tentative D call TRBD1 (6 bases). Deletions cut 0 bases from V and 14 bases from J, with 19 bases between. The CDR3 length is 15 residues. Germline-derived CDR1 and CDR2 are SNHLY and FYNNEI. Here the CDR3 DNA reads TGTGCCAGCAGTGAAGCGCTTAGGGACACAGGAACGCTGTTTTTT. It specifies CASSEALRDTGTLFF. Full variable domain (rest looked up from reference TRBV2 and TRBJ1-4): EPEVTQTPSHQVTQMGQEVILRCVPISNHLYFYWYRQILGQKVEFLVSFYNNEISEKSEIFDDQFSVERPDGSNFTLKIRSTKLEDSAMYFCASSEALRDTGTLFFGSGTQLSVL.

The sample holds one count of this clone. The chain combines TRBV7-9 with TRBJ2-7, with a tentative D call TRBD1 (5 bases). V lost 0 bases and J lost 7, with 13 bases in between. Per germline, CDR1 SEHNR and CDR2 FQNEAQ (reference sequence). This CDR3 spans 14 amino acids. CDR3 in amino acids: CASSLAAGLGEQYF. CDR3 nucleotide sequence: TGTGCCAGCAGCTTAGCGGCAGGGCTGGGGGAGCAGTACTTC.

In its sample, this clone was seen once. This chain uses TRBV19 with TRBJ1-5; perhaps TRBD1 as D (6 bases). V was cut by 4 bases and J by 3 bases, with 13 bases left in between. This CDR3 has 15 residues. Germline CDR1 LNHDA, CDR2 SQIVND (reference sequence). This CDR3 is CASSTGARNNQPQHF. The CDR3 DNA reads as TGTGCCAGTAGTACAGGGGCGCGGAACAATCAGCCCCAGCATTTT.

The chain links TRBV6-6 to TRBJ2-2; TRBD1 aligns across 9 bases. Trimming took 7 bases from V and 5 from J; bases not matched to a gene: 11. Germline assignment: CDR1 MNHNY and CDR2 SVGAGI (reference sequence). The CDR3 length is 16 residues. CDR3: CASIGQGSLGTGELFF. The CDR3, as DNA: TGTGCCAGCATCGGACAGGGGTCCCTCGGAACCGGGGAGCTGTTTTTT.

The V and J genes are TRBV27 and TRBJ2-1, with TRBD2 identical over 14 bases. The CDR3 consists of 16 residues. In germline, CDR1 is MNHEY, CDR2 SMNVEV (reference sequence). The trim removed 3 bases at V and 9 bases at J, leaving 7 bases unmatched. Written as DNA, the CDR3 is TGTGCCAGCAGTTTGCCGCCGGGACTAGCGGGAGTTGAGCAGTTCTTC. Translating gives CASSLPPGLAGVEQFF.

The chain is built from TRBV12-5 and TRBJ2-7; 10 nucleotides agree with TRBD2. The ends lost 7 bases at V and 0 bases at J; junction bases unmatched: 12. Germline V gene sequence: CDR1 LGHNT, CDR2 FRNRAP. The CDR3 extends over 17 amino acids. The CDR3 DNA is TGTGCTAGTGTCTCAACCCGGACTAGCGGCTACTCCTACGAGCAGTACTTC. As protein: CASVSTRTSGYSYEQYF.

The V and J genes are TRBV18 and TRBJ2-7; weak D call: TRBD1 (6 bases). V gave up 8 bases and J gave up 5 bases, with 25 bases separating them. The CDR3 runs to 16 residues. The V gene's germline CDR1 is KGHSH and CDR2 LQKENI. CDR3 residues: CASHPYAGAMRDEQYF. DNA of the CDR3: TGTGCCAGCCACCCCTACGCAGGGGCAATGAGGGACGAGCAGTACTTC.

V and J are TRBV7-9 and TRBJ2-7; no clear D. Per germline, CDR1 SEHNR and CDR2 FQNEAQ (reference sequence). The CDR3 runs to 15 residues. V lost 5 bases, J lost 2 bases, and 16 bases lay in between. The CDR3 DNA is TGTGCCAGCAGCCTGGTTGGGCACCGTACCTACGAGCAGTACTTC. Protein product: CASSLVGHRTYEQYF.

This CDR3 reads CAIRERGGNEQFF. The CDR3 DNA is TGTGCCATACGGGAGAGGGGGGGGAATGAGCAGTTCTTC. The rearrangement joins TRBV10-3 to TRBJ2-1; tentative D call: TRBD2 (7 bases). Trimming took off 9 bases at V and 7 bases at J, with 16 bases between the two ends. There are 13 residues in the CDR3. The germline V gene has CDR1 ENHRY and CDR2 SYGVKD.

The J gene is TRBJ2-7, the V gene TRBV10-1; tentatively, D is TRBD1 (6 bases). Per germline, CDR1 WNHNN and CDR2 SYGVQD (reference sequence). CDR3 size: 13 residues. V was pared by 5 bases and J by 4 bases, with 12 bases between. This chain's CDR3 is CASSLFQGYEQYF. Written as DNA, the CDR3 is TGCGCCAGCAGTCTTTTCCAGGGGTACGAGCAGTACTTC.

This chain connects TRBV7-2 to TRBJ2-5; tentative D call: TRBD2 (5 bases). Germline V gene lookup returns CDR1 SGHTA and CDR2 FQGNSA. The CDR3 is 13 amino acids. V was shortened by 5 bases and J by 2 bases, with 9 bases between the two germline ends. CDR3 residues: CASSGPGQETQYF. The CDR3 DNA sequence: TGTGCCAGCAGCGGACCGGGGCAAGAGACCCAGTACTTC.

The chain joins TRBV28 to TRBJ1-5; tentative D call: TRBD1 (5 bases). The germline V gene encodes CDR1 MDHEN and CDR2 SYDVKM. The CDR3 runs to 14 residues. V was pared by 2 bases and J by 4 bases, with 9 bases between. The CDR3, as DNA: TGTGCCAGCAGTTTAGGTACAGGTAATCAGCCCCAGCATTTT. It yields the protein CASSLGTGNQPQHF. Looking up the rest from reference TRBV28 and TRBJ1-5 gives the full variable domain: DVKVTQSSRYLVKRTGEKVFLECVQDMDHENMFWYRQDPGLGLRLIYFSYDVKMKEKGDIPEGYSVSREKKERFSLILESASTNQTSMYLCASSLGTGNQPQHFGDGTRLSIL.

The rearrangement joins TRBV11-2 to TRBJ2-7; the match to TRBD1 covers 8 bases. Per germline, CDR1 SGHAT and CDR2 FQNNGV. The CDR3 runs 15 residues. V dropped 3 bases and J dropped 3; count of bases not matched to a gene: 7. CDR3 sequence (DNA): TGTGCCAGCAGCTTCCCACAGGGGGGCCTCTACGAGCAGTACTTC. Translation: CASSFPQGGLYEQYF.

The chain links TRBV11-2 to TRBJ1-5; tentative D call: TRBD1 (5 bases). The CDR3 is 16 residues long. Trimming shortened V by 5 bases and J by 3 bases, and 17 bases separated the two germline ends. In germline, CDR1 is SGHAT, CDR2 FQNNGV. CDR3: CASSPGLERVNQPQHF. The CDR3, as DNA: TGTGCCAGCAGCCCGGGACTAGAGAGAGTCAATCAGCCCCAGCATTTT.

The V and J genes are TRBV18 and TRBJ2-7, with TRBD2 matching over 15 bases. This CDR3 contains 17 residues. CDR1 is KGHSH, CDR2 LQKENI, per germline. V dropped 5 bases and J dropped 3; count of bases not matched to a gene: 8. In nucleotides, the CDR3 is TGTGCCAGCTCAGAAGGGACTAGCGGGAGGAGTCTCTACGAGCAGTACTTC. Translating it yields CASSEGTSGRSLYEQYF.